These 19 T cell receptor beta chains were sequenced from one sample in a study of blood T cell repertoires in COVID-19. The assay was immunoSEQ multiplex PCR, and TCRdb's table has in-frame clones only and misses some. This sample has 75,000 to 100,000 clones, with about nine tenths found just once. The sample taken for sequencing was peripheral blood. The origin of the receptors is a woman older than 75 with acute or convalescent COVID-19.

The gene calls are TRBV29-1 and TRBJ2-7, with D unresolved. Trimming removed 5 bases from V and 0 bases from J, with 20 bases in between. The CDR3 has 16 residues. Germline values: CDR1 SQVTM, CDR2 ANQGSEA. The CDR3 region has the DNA TGCAGCGTTAATTGGGCAGACACCTATAACTCCTACGAGCAGTACTTC. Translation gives CSVNWADTYNSYEQYF.

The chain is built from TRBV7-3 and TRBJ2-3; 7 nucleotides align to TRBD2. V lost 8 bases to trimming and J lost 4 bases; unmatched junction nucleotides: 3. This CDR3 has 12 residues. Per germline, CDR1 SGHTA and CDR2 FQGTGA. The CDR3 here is CASGAGADTQYF. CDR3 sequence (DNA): TGTGCCAGCGGCGCGGGGGCAGATACGCAGTATTTT.

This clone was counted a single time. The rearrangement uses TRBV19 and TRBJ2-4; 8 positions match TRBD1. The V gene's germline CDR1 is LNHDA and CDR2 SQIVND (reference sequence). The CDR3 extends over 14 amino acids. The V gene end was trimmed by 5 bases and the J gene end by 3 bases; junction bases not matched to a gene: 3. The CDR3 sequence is CASSAGGGKNIQYF. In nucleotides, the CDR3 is TGTGCCAGTAGTGCAGGGGGCGGCAAAAACATTCAGTACTTC.

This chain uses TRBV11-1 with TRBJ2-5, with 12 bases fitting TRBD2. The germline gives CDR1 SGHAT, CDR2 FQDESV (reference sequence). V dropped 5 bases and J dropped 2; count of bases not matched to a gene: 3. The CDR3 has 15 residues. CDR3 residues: CASSRGLAGQETQYF. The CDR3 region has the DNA TGTGCCAGCAGCCGAGGACTAGCGGGGCAAGAGACCCAGTACTTC.

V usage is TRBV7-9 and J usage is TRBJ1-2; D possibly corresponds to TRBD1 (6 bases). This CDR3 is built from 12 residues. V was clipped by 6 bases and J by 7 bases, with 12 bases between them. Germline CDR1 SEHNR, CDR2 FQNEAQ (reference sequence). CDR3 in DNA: TGTGCCAGCAGACTACCCAGGGGTGGCTACACCTTC. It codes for CASRLPRGGYTF.

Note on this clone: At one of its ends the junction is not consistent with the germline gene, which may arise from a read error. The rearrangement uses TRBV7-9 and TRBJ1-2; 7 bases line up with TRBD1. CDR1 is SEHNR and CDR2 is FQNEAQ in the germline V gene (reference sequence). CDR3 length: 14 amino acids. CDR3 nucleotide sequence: TGTGCCAGCACCTTAGGAGGGGGCGACTATGGCTACACCTTC. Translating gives CASTLGGGDYGYTF. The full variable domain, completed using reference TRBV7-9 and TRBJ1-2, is DTGVSQNPRHKITKRGQNVTFRCDPISEHNRLYWYRQTLGQGPEFLTYFQNEAQLEKSRLLSDRFSAERPKGSFSTLEIQRTEQGDSAMYLCASTLGGGDYGYTFGSGTRLTVV.

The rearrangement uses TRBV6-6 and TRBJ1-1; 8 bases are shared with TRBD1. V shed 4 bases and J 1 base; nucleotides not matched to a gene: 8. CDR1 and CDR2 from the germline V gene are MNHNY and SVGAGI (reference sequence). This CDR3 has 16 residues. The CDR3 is CASSFRDRTRNTEAFF. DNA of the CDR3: TGTGCCAGCAGTTTCCGGGACAGGACAAGGAACACTGAAGCTTTCTTT.

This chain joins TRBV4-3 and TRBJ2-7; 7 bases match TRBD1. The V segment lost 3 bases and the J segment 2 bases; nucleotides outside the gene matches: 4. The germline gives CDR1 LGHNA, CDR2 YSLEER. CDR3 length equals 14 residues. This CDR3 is CASSQGDSTYEQYF. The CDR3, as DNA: TGCGCCAGCAGCCAGGGGGACAGCACCTACGAGCAGTACTTC.

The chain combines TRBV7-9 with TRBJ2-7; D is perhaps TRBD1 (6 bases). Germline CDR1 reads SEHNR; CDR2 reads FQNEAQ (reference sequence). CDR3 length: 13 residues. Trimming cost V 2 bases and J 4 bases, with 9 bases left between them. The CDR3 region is CASSLQRGYEQYF. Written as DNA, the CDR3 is TGTGCCAGCAGCTTACAAAGGGGGTACGAGCAGTACTTC. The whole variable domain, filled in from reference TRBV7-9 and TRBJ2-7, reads DTGVSQNPRHKITKRGQNVTFRCDPISEHNRLYWYRQTLGQGPEFLTYFQNEAQLEKSRLLSDRFSAERPKGSFSTLEIQRTEQGDSAMYLCASSLQRGYEQYFGPGTRLTVT.

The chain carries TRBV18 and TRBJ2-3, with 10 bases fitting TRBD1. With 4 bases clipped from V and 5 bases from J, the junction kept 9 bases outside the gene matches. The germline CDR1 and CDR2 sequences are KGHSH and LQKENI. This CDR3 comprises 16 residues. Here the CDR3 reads CASSLFGTGAVDTQYF. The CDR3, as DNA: TGTGCCAGCTCACTTTTTGGGACAGGGGCGGTAGATACGCAGTATTTT.

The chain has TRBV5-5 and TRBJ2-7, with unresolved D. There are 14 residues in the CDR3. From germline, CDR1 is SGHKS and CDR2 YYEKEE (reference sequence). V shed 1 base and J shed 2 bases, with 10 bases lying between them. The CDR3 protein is CASSLTSGTYEQYF. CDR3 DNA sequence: TGTGCCAGCAGCTTGACCTCAGGTACCTACGAGCAGTACTTC.

The CDR3, as DNA: TGTGCCAGCAGCTTAGCCCTAGCGGGAGCGGCCGGGGAGCTGTTTTTT. It specifies CASSLALAGAAGELFF. The chain carries TRBV7-8 and TRBJ2-2; 10 bases are shared with TRBD2. Germline CDR1 reads SGHVS; CDR2 reads FQNEAQ. The CDR3 runs to 16 residues. The V and J ends lost 0 bases and 6 bases, in that order; junction bases with no gene match: 4.

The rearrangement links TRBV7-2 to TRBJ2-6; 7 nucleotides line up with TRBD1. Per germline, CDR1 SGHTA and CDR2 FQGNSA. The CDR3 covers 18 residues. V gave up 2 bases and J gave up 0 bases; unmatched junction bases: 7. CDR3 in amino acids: CASSLRDRASSGANVLTF. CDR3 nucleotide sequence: TGTGCCAGCAGCTTACGAGACAGGGCCAGCTCTGGGGCCAACGTCCTGACTTTC. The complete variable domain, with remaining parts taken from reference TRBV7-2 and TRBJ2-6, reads GAGVSQSPSNKVTEKGKDVELRCDPISGHTALYWYRQSLGQGLEFLIYFQGNSAPDKSGLPSDRFSAERTGGSVSTLTIQRTQQEDSAVYLCASSLRDRASSGANVLTFGAGSRLTVL.

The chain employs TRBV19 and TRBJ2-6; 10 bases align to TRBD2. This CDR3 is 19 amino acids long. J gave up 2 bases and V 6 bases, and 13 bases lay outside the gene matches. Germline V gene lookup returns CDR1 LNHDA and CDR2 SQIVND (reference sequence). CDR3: CASRDGGIAGGPGANVLTF. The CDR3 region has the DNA TGTGCCAGTAGGGATGGCGGGATAGCGGGGGGCCCTGGGGCCAACGTCCTGACTTTC.

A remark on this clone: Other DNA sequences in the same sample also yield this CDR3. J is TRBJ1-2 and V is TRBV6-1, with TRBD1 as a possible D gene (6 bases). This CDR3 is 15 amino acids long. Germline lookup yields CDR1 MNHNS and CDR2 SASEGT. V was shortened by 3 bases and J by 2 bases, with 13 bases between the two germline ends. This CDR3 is CASSDGGGGNYGYTF. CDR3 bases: TGTGCCAGCAGTGATGGGGGGGGCGGAAACTATGGCTACACCTTC.

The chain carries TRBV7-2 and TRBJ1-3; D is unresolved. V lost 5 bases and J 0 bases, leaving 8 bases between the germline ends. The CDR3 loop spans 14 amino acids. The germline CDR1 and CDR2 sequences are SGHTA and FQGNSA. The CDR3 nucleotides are TGTGCCAGCAGCGGTCAGATCTCTGGAAACACCATATATTTT. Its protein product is CASSGQISGNTIYF.

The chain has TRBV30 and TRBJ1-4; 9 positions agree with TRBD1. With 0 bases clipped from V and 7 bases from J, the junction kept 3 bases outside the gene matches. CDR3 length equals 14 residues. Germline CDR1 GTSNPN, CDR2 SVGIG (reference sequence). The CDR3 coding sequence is TGTGCCTGGAGTGTCCGGACAGGGGTTGAAAAACTGTTTTTT. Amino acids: CAWSVRTGVEKLFF.

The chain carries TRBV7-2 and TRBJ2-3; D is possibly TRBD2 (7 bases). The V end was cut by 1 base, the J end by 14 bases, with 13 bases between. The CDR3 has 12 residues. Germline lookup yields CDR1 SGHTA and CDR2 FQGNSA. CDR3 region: CASSLVGGGRYF. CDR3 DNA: TGTGCCAGCAGCTTAGTTGGGGGGGGCCGGTATTTT.

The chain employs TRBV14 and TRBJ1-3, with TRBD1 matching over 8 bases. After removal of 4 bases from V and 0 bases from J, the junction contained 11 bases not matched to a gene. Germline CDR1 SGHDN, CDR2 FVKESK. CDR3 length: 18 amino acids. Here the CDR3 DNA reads TGTGCCAGCAGCCGCTTAAAGGCAGGGGGCCTCTCTGGAAACACCATATATTTT. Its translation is CASSRLKAGGLSGNTIYF.